What follows are 12 T cell receptor beta chains derived from one specimen sequenced in a study of CD8 T cells in Susac syndrome. Roughly 0.45 to 1 ug RNA was reverse transcribed with random hexamers. MiXCR, applied by TCRdb to the immunoSEQ multiplex PCR reads, yields one record per CDR3 protein. The profile shows 55,000 to 70,000 distinct CDR3 sequences, around 93% of them singletons. Specimen: CD8+ T cells from PBMCs. All receptors come from a human donor in good health.

The chain is built from TRBV5-5 and TRBJ2-3, with 9 bases fitting TRBD1. J lost 2 bases, V lost 0 bases, and 4 bases had no gene match. The germline V gene encodes CDR1 SGHKS and CDR2 YYEKEE (reference sequence). The CDR3 has 16 amino acids. The CDR3 nucleotides are TGTGCCAGCAGCTTGGCGGACAGGGGCTACACAGATACGCAGTATTTT. It specifies CASSLADRGYTDTQYF. The entire variable domain, with the rest obtained from reference TRBV5-5 and TRBJ2-3, is as follows: DAGVTQSPTHLIKTRGQQVTLRCSPISGHKSVSWYQQVLGQGPQFIFQYYEKEERGRGNFPDRFSARQFPNYSSELNVNALLLGDSALYLCASSLADRGYTDTQYFGPGTRLTVL.

V is TRBV4-3 and J is TRBJ2-1; D unresolved. The V and J ends lost 0 bases and 7 bases respectively, with 7 bases between them. The CDR3 spans 13 residues. Germline assignment: CDR1 LGHNA and CDR2 YSLEER. The CDR3: CASSQDSGNEQFF. The CDR3 DNA is TGCGCCAGCAGCCAAGATTCTGGGAATGAGCAGTTCTTC.

The chain carries TRBV7-2 and TRBJ1-1; D uncertain. This CDR3 is 14 amino acids long. V lost 5 bases and J lost 0, with 10 bases in between. Looked up from germline, CDR1 is SGHTA and CDR2 is FQGNSA. The CDR3 nucleotides are TGTGCCAGCAGCCACCAAGAGGTGAACACTGAAGCTTTCTTT. Its translation: CASSHQEVNTEAFF.

The gene calls are TRBV2 and TRBJ1-1; weak D call: TRBD1 (5 bases). The CDR3 has 12 amino acids. Germline CDR1 and CDR2: SNHLY and FYNNEI. V dropped 10 bases and J dropped 5 bases, with 14 bases sitting between them. This CDR3 is CAILGGTTEAFF. CDR3 sequence (DNA): TGTGCCATCCTGGGGGGGACTACTGAAGCTTTCTTT.

This clonotype has just one count. The chain recombines TRBV4-1 with TRBJ2-7, with 7 bases fitting TRBD1. With V trimmed by 5 bases and J by 4 bases, 5 bases remained unmatched. From germline, CDR1 is MGHRA and CDR2 YSYEKL. The CDR3 length is 13 residues. The CDR3 DNA is TGCGCCAGCAGCTTTGACAGGGTGTACGAGCAGTACTTC. The encoded protein is CASSFDRVYEQYF.

This chain joins TRBV6-6 and TRBJ1-1; D is perhaps TRBD1 (5 bases). Trimming shortened V by 6 bases and J by 4 bases, and 18 bases separated the two germline ends. CDR1 and CDR2 from the germline V gene are MNHNY and SVGAGI (reference sequence). The CDR3 extends over 15 amino acids. CDR3 nucleotides: TGTGCCAGCAGACCACCGGGACCGCAGGGCACTGAAGCTTTCTTT. It codes for CASRPPGPQGTEAFF.

This clonotype was found once. The chain uses TRBV19 and TRBJ2-2; no clear D. CDR1 and CDR2 (germline): LNHDA, SQIVND (reference sequence). The CDR3 loop spans 15 amino acids. The V and J ends lost 3 bases and 6 bases respectively, with 14 bases between them. The CDR3 loop is CASSIGNSGAGELFF. The CDR3, as DNA: TGTGCCAGTAGTATCGGAAACTCTGGGGCCGGGGAGCTGTTTTTT.

The CDR3 DNA follows: TGTGCCAGCACGGAGCGGGGGGAGTTCTACGAGCAGTACGTC. Encoded protein: CASTERGEFYEQYV. The rearrangement uses TRBV28 and TRBJ2-7; 9 bases match TRBD2. V was pared by 7 bases and J by 3 bases, with 7 bases of the junction left unmatched. Germline values: CDR1 MDHEN, CDR2 SYDVKM. The CDR3 length is 14 residues.

V gene TRBV5-4 combines with J gene TRBJ2-3; D remains unclear. Germline CDR1 reads SGHNT; CDR2 reads YYREEE (reference sequence). The CDR3 length is 13 residues. V lost 4 bases to trimming and J lost 8 bases, with 14 bases between them. Here the CDR3 DNA reads TGTGCCAGCAGCCCAGACGATCCGATTACGCAGTATTTT. It is translated as CASSPDDPITQYF.

V is TRBV6-5 and J is TRBJ1-1; D is unclear. This CDR3 region has 14 residues. V lost 6 bases and J 2 bases, leaving 13 bases between the germline ends. The germline CDR1 and CDR2 sequences are MNHEY and SVGAGI. The CDR3 region is CASSFGELNTEAFF. The CDR3 DNA follows: TGTGCCAGCAGCTTCGGAGAGCTCAACACTGAAGCTTTCTTT.

This clonotype has a single count. V gene TRBV9 combines with J gene TRBJ2-1, with D hard to call. Germline CDR1 reads SGDLS; CDR2 reads YYNGEE. The CDR3 is 15 amino acids. Deletions cut 0 bases from V and 2 bases from J, with 9 bases between. The chain's CDR3 is CASSVANGPYNEQFF. The CDR3 bases are TGTGCCAGCAGCGTAGCTAACGGGCCCTACAATGAGCAGTTCTTC.

The rearrangement uses TRBV10-3 and TRBJ1-2; D uncertain. In germline, CDR1 is ENHRY, CDR2 SYGVKD. The CDR3 totals 13 residues. V lost 3 bases and J lost 6, with 11 bases in between. The CDR3 coding sequence is TGTGCCATCAGTGATCGGGGTTTCGATGGCTACACCTTC. Translating gives CAISDRGFDGYTF.